This TCR beta chain is from a study of response to subunit inactivated influenza vaccine. Study-level points and caveats: A suggestion made by the authors is that each seasonal influenza vaccination recruits few new T cells.

As to this clonotype: Its cognate antigen is unknown.

One entry per CDR3 protein results from TCRdb running MiXCR on the RT-PCR reads. The sample includes roughly 700,000 distinct CDR3 sequences, approximately 15% seen only once; the top ten take 5.5% to 8%. V was clipped by 8 bases and J by 1 base; unmatched bases: 13. The CDR3 is made up of 17 amino acids. The source material was PBMCs from blood, sampled around 14 days before vaccination. The chain carries TRBV12-3 or TRBV12-4 and TRBJ2-2, with TRBD1 matching 7 bases. This TCR came from a man in his fifties or sixties who received an inactivated influenza vaccine. The CDR3 nucleotides are TGTGCCAGCTCTACCCTGACAGGGTCGGGGAACACCGGGGAGCTGTTTTTT. Translated, it gives CASSTLTGSGNTGELFF.